This TCR beta chain was sequenced in a study of cytotoxic CD8 clonotypes in ibrutinib-treated CLL. Sequenced by immunoSEQ multiplex PCR; TCRdb stores in-frame clones only, minus some. The sample shows 57,000 or so clones, 50% to 65% of them seen only once. J gave up 6 bases and V 2 bases, and 9 bases lay outside the gene matches. The CDR3 totals 18 residues. Germline CDR1 SGHVS, CDR2 FNYEAQ. The table lists this clone with a few counts. The chain is built from TRBV7-6 and TRBJ2-1; the match to TRBD2 covers 14 bases. Sequenced material: PBMCs, taken at disease progression, from a patient treated with ibrutinib. This clonotype originated in a human donor with chronic lymphocytic leukemia. The CDR3 sequence: CASSLQPSGTSGGNEQFF. For the CDR3, the DNA is TGTGCCAGCAGCTTACAACCGTCCGGGACTAGCGGGGGCAATGAGCAGTTCTTC.